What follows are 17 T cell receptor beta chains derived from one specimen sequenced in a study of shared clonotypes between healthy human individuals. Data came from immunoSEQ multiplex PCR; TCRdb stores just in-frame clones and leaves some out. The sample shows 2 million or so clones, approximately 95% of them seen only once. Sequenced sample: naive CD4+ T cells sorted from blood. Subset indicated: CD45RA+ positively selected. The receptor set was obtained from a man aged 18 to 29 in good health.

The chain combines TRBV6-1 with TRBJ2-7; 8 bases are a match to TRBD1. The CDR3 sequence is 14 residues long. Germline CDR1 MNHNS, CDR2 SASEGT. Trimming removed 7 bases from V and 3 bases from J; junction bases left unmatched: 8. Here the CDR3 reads CASNGQGRVYEQYF. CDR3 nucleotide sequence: TGTGCCAGCAATGGACAGGGTAGGGTCTACGAGCAGTACTTC.

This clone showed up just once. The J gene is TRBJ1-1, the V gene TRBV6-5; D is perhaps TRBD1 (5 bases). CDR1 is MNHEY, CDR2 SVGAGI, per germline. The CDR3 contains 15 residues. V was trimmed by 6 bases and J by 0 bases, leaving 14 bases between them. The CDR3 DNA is TGTGCCAGCAGAGACGGGGACGTCATGAACACTGAAGCTTTCTTT. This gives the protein CASRDGDVMNTEAFF.

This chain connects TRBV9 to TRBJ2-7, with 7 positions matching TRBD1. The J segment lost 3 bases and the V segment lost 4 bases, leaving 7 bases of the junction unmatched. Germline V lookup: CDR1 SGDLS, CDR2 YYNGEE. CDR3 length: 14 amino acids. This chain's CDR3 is CASSPAQGNYEQYF. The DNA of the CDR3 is TGTGCCAGCAGCCCAGCACAGGGGAACTACGAGCAGTACTTC.

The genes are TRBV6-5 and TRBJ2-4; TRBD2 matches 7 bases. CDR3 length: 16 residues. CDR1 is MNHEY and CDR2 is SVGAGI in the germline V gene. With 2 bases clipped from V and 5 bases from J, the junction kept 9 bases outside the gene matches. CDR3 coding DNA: TGTGCCAGCAGTTACGGCCCGCGGGGAGGGGAAAACATTCAGTACTTC. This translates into CASSYGPRGGENIQYF.

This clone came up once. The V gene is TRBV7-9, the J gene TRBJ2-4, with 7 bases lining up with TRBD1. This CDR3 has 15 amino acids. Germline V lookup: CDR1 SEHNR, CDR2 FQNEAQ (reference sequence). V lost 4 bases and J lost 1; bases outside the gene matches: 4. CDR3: CASSSMGQAKNIQYF. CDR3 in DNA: TGTGCCAGCAGCTCCATGGGACAGGCCAAAAACATTCAGTACTTC.

The CDR3 spells CASSVLKSSATDTQYF. The CDR3 DNA sequence: TGTGCCAGCAGCGTACTGAAGTCTAGCGCCACAGATACGCAGTATTTT. The chain couples TRBV5-4 to TRBJ2-3; a weak D match, TRBD2 (6 bases). Trimming removed 4 bases at V and 2 bases at J, with 17 bases between. The length of the CDR3 is 16 residues. CDR1 is SGHNT and CDR2 is YYREEE in the germline V gene (reference sequence).

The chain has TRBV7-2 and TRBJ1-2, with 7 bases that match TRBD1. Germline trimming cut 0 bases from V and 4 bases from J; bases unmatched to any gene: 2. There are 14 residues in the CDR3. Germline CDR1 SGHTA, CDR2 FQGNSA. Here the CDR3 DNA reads TGTGCCAGCAGCTTAGCCAGGGGGGGCTATGGCTACACCTTC. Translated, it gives CASSLARGGYGYTF.

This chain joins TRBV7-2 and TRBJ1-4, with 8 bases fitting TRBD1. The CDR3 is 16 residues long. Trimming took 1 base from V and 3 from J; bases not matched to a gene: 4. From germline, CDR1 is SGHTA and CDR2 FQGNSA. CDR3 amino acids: CASSLGSTGANEKLFF. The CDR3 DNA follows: TGTGCCAGCAGCTTAGGATCGACAGGGGCTAATGAAAAACTGTTTTTT.

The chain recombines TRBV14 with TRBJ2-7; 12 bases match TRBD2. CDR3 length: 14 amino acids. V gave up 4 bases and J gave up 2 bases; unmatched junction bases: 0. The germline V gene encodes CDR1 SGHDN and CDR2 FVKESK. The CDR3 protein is CASSRTSGAYEQYF. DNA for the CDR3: TGTGCCAGCAGCCGGACTAGCGGGGCCTACGAGCAGTACTTC.

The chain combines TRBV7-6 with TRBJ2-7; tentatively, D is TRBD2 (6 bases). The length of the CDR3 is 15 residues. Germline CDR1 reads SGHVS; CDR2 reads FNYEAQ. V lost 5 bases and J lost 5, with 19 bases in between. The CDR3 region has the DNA TGTGCCAGCAGCCGAGGGTGGGACTTCCTGAACGAGCAGTACTTC. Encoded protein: CASSRGWDFLNEQYF.

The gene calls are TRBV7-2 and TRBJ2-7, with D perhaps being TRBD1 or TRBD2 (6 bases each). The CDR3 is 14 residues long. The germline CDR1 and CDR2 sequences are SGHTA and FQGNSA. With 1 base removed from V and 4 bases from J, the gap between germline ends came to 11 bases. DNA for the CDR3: TGTGCCAGCAGCTTAGGGGGGGACATATACGAGCAGTACTTC. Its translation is CASSLGGDIYEQYF.

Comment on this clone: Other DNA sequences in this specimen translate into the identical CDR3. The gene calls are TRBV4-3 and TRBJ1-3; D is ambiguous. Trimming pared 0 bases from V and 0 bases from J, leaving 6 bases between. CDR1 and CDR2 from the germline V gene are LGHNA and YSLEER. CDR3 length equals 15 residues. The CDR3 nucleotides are TGCGCCAGCAGCCAAGAAAGCAACTCTGGAAACACCATATATTTT. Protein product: CASSQESNSGNTIYF.

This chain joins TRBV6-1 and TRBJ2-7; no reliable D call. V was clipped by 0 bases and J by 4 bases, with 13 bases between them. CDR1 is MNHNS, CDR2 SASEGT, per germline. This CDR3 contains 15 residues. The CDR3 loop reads CASSEAWTVVYEQYF. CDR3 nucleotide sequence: TGTGCCAGCAGTGAAGCATGGACGGTGGTATACGAGCAGTACTTC.

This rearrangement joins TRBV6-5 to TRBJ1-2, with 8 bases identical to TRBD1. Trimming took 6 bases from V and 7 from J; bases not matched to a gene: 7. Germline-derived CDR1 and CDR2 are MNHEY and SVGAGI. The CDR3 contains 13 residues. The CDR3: CASRVGQGAGYTF. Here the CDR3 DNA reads TGTGCCAGCAGAGTCGGCCAGGGGGCTGGCTACACCTTC.

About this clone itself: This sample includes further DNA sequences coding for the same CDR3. The CDR3: CASSVGGTQYF. The CDR3 DNA sequence: TGTGCCAGCAGCGTAGGGGGTACGCAGTATTTT. The chain links TRBV9 to TRBJ2-3; D not certain. Trimming left V 0 bases short and J 8 bases short, with 4 bases between. The CDR3 runs to 11 residues. From germline, CDR1 is SGDLS and CDR2 YYNGEE. The full variable domain, with the rest looked up from reference TRBV9 and TRBJ2-3, is DSGVTQTPKHLITATGQRVTLRCSPRSGDLSVYWYQQSLDQGLQFLIQYYNGEERAKGNILERFSAQQFPDLHSELNLSSLELGDSALYFCASSVGGTQYFGPGTRLTVL.

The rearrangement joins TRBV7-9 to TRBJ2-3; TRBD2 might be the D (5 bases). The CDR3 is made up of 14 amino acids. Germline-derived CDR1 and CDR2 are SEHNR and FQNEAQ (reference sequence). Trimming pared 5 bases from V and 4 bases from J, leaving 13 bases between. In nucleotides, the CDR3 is TGTGCCAGCAGCCATCCCCGCGGGCCAGATACGCAGTATTTT. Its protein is CASSHPRGPDTQYF.

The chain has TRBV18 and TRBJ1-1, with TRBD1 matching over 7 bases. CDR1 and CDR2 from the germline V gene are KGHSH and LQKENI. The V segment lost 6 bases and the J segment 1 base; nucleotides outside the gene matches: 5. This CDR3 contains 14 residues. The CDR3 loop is CASSRQGQNTEAFF. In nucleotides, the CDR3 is TGTGCCAGCTCTCGACAGGGTCAGAACACTGAAGCTTTCTTT.